This T cell receptor (beta chain) appears in the sequencing data of a study of shared clonotypes between healthy human individuals (dated by TCRdb to between 2020 and 2021). In the study overall: The cohort included a few men and a couple of women between 18 and 49 years of age. Between about 0.9 and 10 billion PBMCs per donor were obtained by leukapheresis. For each donor, three plates each were used for CD4 naive and CD4 memory, two plates were used for CD8 naive, and one plate was used for CD8 memory. Libraries were prepared and TCR repertoires were sequenced by different laboratories using diverse techniques, in order to increase sequencing depth and limit assay-specific biases. To estimate repertoire size and how much clonotypes are shared between individuals, the study performed deep sequencing of blood TCR repertoires from a handful of healthy adults.

CD8 naive samples consisted of CD45RO-negative cells that were positively selected for CCR7, yielding a CD45RA+CCR7+ population without TemRA cells. The donors were healthy, HIV-negative adults with no recently reported acute infections or vaccinations. Only Caucasian adults living in Nashville, Tennessee, USA were represented among the donors. Blood was collected by leukapheresis, and PBMCs were isolated by Ficoll-Histopaque density gradient centrifugation and then cryopreserved in liquid nitrogen vapor phase. Analytical flow cytometry was used to check the purity and quantity of every magnetically sorted T cell population. Genomic DNA was isolated from every sorted fraction and measured by UV absorbance on a Nanodrop 2000c. Note on this clone: Its specific antigen is unknown. It has no much larger one-base neighbor in the sample; base qualities were not kept. The sample has other DNA sequences that encode this CDR3 too.

The research as a whole found: Pairwise subsampling indicated that sequencing depth was expected to affect the degree of clonotype sharing among donors. Larger estimated clonotype richness was generally found for naive subsets than for memory subsets. The small number of donors limited the genetic and exposure-history diversity represented. Compared with non-shared clonotypes, clonotypes shared by all four sorted-subset donors had higher generation probabilities. Sampling was restricted to blood, and TCR repertoires in tissues likely differ from the TCR repertoires found in blood. Roughly 5% of naive CD4, 3.5% of naive CD8, approximately 2.2% of memory CD4, and 0.4% of memory CD8 clonotypes were shared across four donors. Incomplete sequencing was indicated by rarefaction of sorted-subset datasets, despite the large sequencing depth.

Inclusive of the bounding cysteine and phenylalanine, the CDR3 is 13 residues long. The sequence is cut down to CDR3 DNA, 39 bases in frame from base 1. Germline trimming amounts to 2 bases on V and 3 bases on J, with 0 as the count of junction bases outside the gene matches. From a lookup of the germline V gene, CDR1 and CDR2 are MDHEN and SYDVKM. TCR CDR3 regions were amplified from genomic DNA by multiplex PCR using the deep immunoSEQ assay. Extracted genomic DNA from each cell subset was distributed evenly across all wells of several immunoSEQ 96-well plates, and each plate was treated as a replicate. Each replicate PCR for sorted subsets received approximately 220 ng genomic DNA, equal to around 32,000 T cell genomes. Purified libraries were quantified with a Qubit 3.0 fluorometer, sized on a Bioanalyzer 2100, and re-quantified with the KAPA Library Quantification kit. Every immunoSEQ 96-well plate was sequenced on a separate single-read 150-cycle Illumina NextSeq 550 flow cell. The source study handled its data this way. The immunoSEQ output contained only junctional sequences without quality scores, so filtering could not match that applied to full-length reads. To assign V/J genes and CDR3, sequences were annotated against IMGT germline references using PyIR, a Python wrapper for IgBLAST v1.9. Reads with weak V/J assignments (E-value above 1e-6), missing CDR3, stop codons, out-of-frame junctions, or ambiguous translated residues were removed. V3J clonotypes were defined by identical inferred V gene, J gene, and CDR3 amino acid sequence. To compute the percentage overlap between repertoires, the number of shared unique clonotypes was divided by the size of the smaller repertoire. Repertoire richness was assessed with RTK rarefaction, the Chao1 estimator, and Recon v2.1 estimates of unobserved clonotypes. Generation probabilities were computed with OLGA for all TCRbeta clonotypes obtained by the gDNA method from four donors. The table comes from immuneACCESS by way of TCRdb, which keeps in-frame sequences with V and J called. Part of the clones is missing from these tables; in studies checked, under half for an unresolved V gene and the rest for unknown reasons. That table is the source of V, J and clone size, and D and trimming were worked out from the DNA. Present in this sample are under 2,000,000 clones, 85% to 95% of which were seen just once. The top ten clonotypes cover more than 0.95% of the sample.

This sequence originates from a man between 18 and 35 years old in good health. Material: naive CD8+ T cells sorted from blood. Per the publication, the cell subset or site label means: CD45RA+CCR7+. The chain was built from TRBV28 and TRBJ2-7, with 8 middle bases fitting TRBD1. The CDR3 loop reads CASSLDRGYEQYF. The base sequence is TGTGCCAGCAGTTTAGACAGGGGCTACGAGCAGTACTTC.